The T cell receptor beta chain described here comes from a study of T cells expressing NK-cell markers. From germline, CDR1 is SEHNR and CDR2 FQNEAQ (reference sequence). There are 16 residues in the CDR3. TCRdb reprocessed the 5' RACE reads; each CDR3 protein has one entry and no DNA is given. The sample has about 140,000 distinct CDR3 sequences, and its top ten clones hold around 10%. The sample taken for sequencing was blood T cells: a sorted CD56 or NKG2C T cell subset, CD4+ or CD8+ T cells, or bulk PBMC T cells (not recorded which). The rearrangement uses TRBV7-9 and TRBJ1-5; the D call of TRBD1 rests on TCRdb alone, since no DNA is present to check it. The receptor comes from a man aged 18 to 29 in good health. The CDR3 sequence is CASSLAWAGADQPQHF. Complete variable domain (other parts from reference TRBV7-9 and TRBJ1-5): DTGVSQNPRHKITKRGQNVTFRCDPISEHNRLYWYRQTLGQGPEFLTYFQNEAQLEKSRLLSDRFSAERPKGSFSTLEIQRTEQGDSAMYLCASSLAWAGADQPQHFGDGTRLSIL.